A single sample is the source of the 14 T cell receptor beta chains below, sequenced in a study of T cell responses to AZD1222 COVID-19 vaccine. Sequenced by immunoSEQ multiplex PCR; TCRdb stores in-frame clones only, minus some. The repertoire holds some 140,000 clones, with approximately 90% as singletons. The sample here was peripheral blood, taken on day 0 of AZD1222 vaccination. These receptors all come from an adult in good health.

The V and J genes are TRBV7-9 and TRBJ2-1; no reliable D call. The CDR3 runs 17 residues. The germline V gene encodes CDR1 SEHNR and CDR2 FQNEAQ (reference sequence). V dropped 4 bases and J dropped 4 bases, with 20 bases sitting between them. The CDR3 reads CASSSTPGPFNYNEQFF. In nucleotides, the CDR3 is TGTGCCAGCAGCTCAACTCCTGGACCATTTAATTACAATGAGCAGTTCTTC.

The chain uses TRBV7-6 and TRBJ1-2; D possibly corresponds to TRBD1 (5 bases). The CDR3 sequence is 15 residues long. V was pared by 2 bases and J by 1 base, with 11 bases between. Germline V gene lookup returns CDR1 SGHVS and CDR2 FNYEAQ. CDR3 protein: CASSLQGWSNYGYTF. CDR3 DNA sequence: TGTGCCAGCAGCTTACAGGGTTGGAGTAACTATGGCTACACCTTC. The variable domain in full, with the rest retrieved from reference TRBV7-6 and TRBJ1-2, is GAGVSQSPRYKVTKRGQDVALRCDPISGHVSLYWYRQALGQGPEFLTYFNYEAQQDKSGLPNDRFSAERPEGSISTLTIQRTEQRDSAMYRCASSLQGWSNYGYTFGSGTRLTVV.

The V gene is TRBV19, the J gene TRBJ2-1; perhaps TRBD1 as D (6 bases). This CDR3 is built from 15 residues. The V end was cut by 3 bases, the J end by 4 bases, with 13 bases between. The germline V gene has CDR1 LNHDA and CDR2 SQIVND (reference sequence). The CDR3, as DNA: TGTGCCAGTAGTATTTTTTCGGGACAATACAATGAGCAGTTCTTC. Translating gives CASSIFSGQYNEQFF. Together with reference TRBV19 and TRBJ2-1, the CDR3 gives the full variable domain: DGGITQSPKYLFRKEGQNVTLSCEQNLNHDAMYWYRQDPGQGLRLIYYSQIVNDFQKGDIAEGYSVSREKKESFPLTVTSAQKNPTAFYLCASSIFSGQYNEQFFGPGTRLTVL.

The chain links TRBV6-6 to TRBJ1-2, with D maybe TRBD1 (6 bases). Trimming left V 8 bases short and J 2 bases short, with 12 bases between. Germline CDR1 and CDR2: MNHNY and SVGAGI (reference sequence). The CDR3 covers 13 residues. The CDR3 sequence: CASRGGPNYGYTF. The CDR3 DNA reads TGTGCCAGCCGAGGGGGGCCGAACTATGGCTACACCTTC.

Comment on this clone: The sample contains more than one DNA sequence encoding this CDR3. The chain employs TRBV5-1 and TRBJ2-7, with D unclear. Germline CDR1 and CDR2: SGHRS and YFSETQ. The CDR3 consists of 12 residues. Trimming left V 2 bases short and J 3 bases short, with 6 bases between. The CDR3 region is CASSLGFYEQYF. In DNA form, the CDR3 reads TGCGCCAGCAGCTTAGGATTCTACGAGCAGTACTTC.

This rearrangement joins TRBV5-1 to TRBJ2-1; tentatively, D is TRBD2 (6 bases). Germline values: CDR1 SGHRS, CDR2 YFSETQ. This CDR3 spans 15 amino acids. V was clipped by 1 base and J by 2 bases, with 10 bases between them. The CDR3 DNA follows: TGCGCCAGCAGCTTGAATAGCGGCCCCTACAATGAGCAGTTCTTC. Translation: CASSLNSGPYNEQFF.

The chain recombines TRBV11-1 with TRBJ1-3; D gene unclear. The length of the CDR3 is 14 residues. V dropped 5 bases and J dropped 1 base, with 9 bases sitting between them. Germline values: CDR1 SGHAT, CDR2 FQDESV (reference sequence). CDR3 sequence reads: CASSPTVSGNTIYF. For the CDR3, the DNA is TGTGCCAGCAGCCCGACGGTTTCTGGAAACACCATATATTTT. Drawing the rest from reference TRBV11-1 and TRBJ1-3, the complete variable domain is EAEVAQSPRYKITEKSQAVAFWCDPISGHATLYWYRQILGQGPELLVQFQDESVVDDSQLPKDRFSAERLKGVDSTLKIQPAELGDSAMYLCASSPTVSGNTIYFGEGSWLTVV.

The chain employs TRBV11-2 and TRBJ2-1; tentative D call: TRBD2 (6 bases). CDR3 size: 15 residues. Germline V CDR1 and CDR2: SGHAT, FQNNGV. Trimming cost V 3 bases and J 0 bases, with 9 bases left between them. CDR3 region: CASSFQRASYNEQFF. In DNA, the CDR3 is TGTGCCAGCAGCTTTCAGCGGGCCTCCTACAATGAGCAGTTCTTC.

The chain couples TRBV19 to TRBJ1-5, with a tentative D call TRBD1 (5 bases). Germline V CDR1 and CDR2: LNHDA, SQIVND (reference sequence). This CDR3 has 16 residues. V lost 5 bases and J lost 7, with 21 bases in between. The CDR3 coding sequence is TGTGCCAGTAGTCTCCCGGGCCTCCCCGGGGGACAGCCCCAGCATTTT. The encoded protein is CASSLPGLPGGQPQHF.

This clone has only a few counts. The V call is TRBV28, the J call TRBJ1-5; TRBD1 might be the D (6 bases). The CDR3 loop spans 15 amino acids. Deletions cut 3 bases from V and 3 bases from J, with 12 bases between. Germline CDR1 and CDR2: MDHEN and SYDVKM. CDR3 region: CASSFRGQSNQPQHF. In DNA, the CDR3 is TGTGCCAGCAGTTTTCGAGGACAGTCCAATCAGCCCCAGCATTTT.

The chain has TRBV3-1 (or the pseudogene TRBV3-2) and TRBJ1-5, with TRBD1 identical over 7 bases. CDR1 and CDR2 (germline): LGHDT, YNNKEL (reference sequence). The CDR3 is 14 amino acids. The trim removed 4 bases at V and 6 bases at J, leaving 6 bases unmatched. In DNA, the CDR3 is TGTGCCAGCAGCCGACAGGGTCTGAGTCAGCCCCAGCATTTT. Translating it yields CASSRQGLSQPQHF.

The chain joins TRBV19 to TRBJ2-2; D is unclear. Germline CDR1 reads LNHDA; CDR2 reads SQIVND (reference sequence). The V and J ends lost 3 bases and 5 bases respectively, with 4 bases between them. The CDR3 is 12 amino acids. The CDR3 nucleotides are TGTGCCAGTAGTATGCCAACCGGGGAGCTGTTTTTT. Residues: CASSMPTGELFF.

This chain uses TRBV6-5 with TRBJ2-5; D ambiguous. This CDR3 comprises 13 residues. Trimming shortened V by 6 bases and J by 5 bases, and 13 bases separated the two germline ends. Germline V lookup: CDR1 MNHEY, CDR2 SVGAGI. DNA of the CDR3: TGTGCCAGCAGCGTGATGTTGGGGGAGACCCAGTACTTC. It translates to CASSVMLGETQYF.

V usage is TRBV5-4 and J usage is TRBJ2-5; 8 bases align to TRBD2. Germline CDR1 reads SGHNT; CDR2 reads YYREEE (reference sequence). The CDR3 length is 14 residues. The J segment lost 5 bases and the V segment lost 5 bases, leaving 8 bases of the junction unmatched. The CDR3 here is CASRPGLVVETQYF. The CDR3, as DNA: TGTGCCAGCAGACCGGGACTAGTCGTCGAGACCCAGTACTTC.